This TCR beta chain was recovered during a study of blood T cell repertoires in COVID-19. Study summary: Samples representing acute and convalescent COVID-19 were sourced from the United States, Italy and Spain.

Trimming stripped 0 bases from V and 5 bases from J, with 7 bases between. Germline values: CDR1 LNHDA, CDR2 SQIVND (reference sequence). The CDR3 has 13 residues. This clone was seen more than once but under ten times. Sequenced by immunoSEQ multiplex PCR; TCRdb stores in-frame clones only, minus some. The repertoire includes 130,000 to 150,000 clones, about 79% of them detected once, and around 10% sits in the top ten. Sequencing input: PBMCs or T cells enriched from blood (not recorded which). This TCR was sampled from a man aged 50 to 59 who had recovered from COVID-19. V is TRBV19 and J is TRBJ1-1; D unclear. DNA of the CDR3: TGTGCCAGTAGTATAGAAGCGGCAACTGAAGCTTTCTTT. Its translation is CASSIEAATEAFF.